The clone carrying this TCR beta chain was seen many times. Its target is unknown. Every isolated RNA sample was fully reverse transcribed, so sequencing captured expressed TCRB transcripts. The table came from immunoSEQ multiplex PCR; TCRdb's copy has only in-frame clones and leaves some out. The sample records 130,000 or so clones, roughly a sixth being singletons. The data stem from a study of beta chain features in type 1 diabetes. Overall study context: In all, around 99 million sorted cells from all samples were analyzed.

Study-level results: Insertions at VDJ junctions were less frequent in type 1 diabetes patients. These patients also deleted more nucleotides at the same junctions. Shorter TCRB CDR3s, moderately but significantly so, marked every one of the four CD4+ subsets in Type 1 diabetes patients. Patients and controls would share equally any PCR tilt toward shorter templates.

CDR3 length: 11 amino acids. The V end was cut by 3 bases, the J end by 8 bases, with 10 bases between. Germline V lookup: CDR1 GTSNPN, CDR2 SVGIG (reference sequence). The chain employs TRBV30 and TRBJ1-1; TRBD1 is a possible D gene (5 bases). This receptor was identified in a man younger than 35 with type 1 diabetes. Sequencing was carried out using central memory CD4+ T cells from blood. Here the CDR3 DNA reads TGTGCCTGGAGCTGGGGGGGAGAAGCTTTCTTT. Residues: CAWSWGGEAFF.